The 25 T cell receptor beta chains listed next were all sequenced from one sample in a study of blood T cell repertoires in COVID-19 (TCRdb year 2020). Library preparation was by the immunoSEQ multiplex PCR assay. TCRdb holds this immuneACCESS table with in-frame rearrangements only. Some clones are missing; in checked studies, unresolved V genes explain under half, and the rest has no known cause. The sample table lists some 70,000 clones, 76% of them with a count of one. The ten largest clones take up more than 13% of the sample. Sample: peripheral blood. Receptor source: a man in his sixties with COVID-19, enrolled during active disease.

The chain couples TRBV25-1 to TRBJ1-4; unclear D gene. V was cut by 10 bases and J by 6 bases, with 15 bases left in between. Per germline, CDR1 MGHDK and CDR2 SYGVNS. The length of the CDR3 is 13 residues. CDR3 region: CANPTVIYEKLFF. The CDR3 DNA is TGTGCCAACCCAACAGTCATCTATGAAAAACTGTTTTTT.

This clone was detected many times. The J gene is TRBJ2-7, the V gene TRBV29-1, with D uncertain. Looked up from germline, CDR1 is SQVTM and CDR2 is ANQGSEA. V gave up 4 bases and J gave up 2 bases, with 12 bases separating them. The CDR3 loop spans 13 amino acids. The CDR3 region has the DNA TGCAGCGTTGGAATGAAGGAGCCCTACGAGCAGTACTTC. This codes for CSVGMKEPYEQYF.

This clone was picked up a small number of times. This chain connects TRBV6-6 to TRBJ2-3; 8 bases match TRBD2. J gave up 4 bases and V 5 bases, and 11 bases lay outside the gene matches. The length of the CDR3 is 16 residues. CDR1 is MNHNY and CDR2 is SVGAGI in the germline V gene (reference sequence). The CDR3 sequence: CASSHGTRNYPDTQYF. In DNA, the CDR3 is TGTGCCAGCAGTCACGGGACTAGAAATTATCCAGATACGCAGTATTTT.

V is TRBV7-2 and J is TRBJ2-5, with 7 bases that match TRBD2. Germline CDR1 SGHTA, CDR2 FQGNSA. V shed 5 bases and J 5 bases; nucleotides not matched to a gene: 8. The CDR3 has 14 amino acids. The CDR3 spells CASSLERGWETQYF. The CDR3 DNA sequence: TGTGCCAGCAGCCTAGAGCGGGGTTGGGAGACCCAGTACTTC.

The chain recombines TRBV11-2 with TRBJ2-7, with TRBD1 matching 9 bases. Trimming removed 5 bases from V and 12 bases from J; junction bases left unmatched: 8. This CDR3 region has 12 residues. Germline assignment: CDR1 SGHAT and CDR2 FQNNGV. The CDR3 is CASSPDRGNLYF. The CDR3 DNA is TGTGCCAGCAGCCCCGACAGGGGGAATCTGTACTTC. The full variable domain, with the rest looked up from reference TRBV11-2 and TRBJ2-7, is EAGVAQSPRYKIIEKRQSVAFWCNPISGHATLYWYQQILGQGPKLLIQFQNNGVVDDSQLPKDRFSAERLKGVDSTLKIQPAKLEDSAVYLCASSPDRGNLYFGPGTRLTVT.

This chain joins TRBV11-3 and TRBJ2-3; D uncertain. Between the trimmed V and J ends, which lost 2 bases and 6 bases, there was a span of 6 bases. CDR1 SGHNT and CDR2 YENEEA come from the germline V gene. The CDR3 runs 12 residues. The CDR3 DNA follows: TGTGCCAGCAGCTTAACACAGGATACGCAGTATTTT. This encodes CASSLTQDTQYF.

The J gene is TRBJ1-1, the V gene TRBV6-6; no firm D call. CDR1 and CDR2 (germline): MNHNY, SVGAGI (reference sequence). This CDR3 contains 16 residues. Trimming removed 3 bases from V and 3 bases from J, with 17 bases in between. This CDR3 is CASSYRGLHQDTEAFF. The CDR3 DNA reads TGTGCCAGCAGTTATCGCGGGTTACATCAGGACACTGAAGCTTTCTTT.

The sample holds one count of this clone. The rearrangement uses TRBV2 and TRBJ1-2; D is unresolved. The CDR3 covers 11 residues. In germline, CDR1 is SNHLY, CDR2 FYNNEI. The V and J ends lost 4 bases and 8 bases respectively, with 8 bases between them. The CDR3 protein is CASSALRGYTF. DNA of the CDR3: TGTGCCAGCAGTGCCCTCCGGGGCTACACCTTC. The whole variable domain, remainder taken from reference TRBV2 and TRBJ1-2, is EPEVTQTPSHQVTQMGQEVILRCVPISNHLYFYWYRQILGQKVEFLVSFYNNEISEKSEIFDDQFSVERPDGSNFTLKIRSTKLEDSAMYFCASSALRGYTFGSGTRLTVV.

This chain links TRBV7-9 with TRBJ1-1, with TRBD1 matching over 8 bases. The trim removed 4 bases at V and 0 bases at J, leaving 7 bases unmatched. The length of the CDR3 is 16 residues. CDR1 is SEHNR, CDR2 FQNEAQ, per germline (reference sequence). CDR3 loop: CASSSGQDMMNTEAFF. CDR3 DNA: TGTGCCAGCAGCTCGGGACAGGACATGATGAACACTGAAGCTTTCTTT.

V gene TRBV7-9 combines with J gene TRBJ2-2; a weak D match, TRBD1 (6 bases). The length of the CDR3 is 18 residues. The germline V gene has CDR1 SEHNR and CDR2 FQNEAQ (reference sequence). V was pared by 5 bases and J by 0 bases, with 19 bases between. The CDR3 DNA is TGTGCCAGCAGCCCCAGAAGCCTCAGGGGTACGAACACCGGGGAGCTGTTTTTT. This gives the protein CASSPRSLRGTNTGELFF.

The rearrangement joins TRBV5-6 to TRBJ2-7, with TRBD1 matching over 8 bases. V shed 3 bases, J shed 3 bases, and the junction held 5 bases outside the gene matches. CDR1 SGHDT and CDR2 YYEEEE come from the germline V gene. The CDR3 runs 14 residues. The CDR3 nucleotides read TGTGCCAGCAGCTGGGGACAGGAGGACTACGAGCAGTACTTC. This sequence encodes CASSWGQEDYEQYF.

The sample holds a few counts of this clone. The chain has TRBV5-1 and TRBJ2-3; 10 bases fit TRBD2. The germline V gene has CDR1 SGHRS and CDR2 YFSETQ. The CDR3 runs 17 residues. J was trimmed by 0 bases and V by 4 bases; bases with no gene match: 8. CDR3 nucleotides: TGCGCCAGCAGCCCGAATGGACTAGCGGTCAGCACAGATACGCAGTATTTT. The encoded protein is CASSPNGLAVSTDTQYF.

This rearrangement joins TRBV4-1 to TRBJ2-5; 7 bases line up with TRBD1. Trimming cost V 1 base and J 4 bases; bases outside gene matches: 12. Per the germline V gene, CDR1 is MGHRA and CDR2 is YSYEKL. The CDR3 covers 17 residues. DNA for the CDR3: TGCGCCAGCAGCCAAGGGAGAGGGGGCGCAATGAGAGAGACCCAGTACTTC. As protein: CASSQGRGGAMRETQYF.

CDR3 sequence reads: CASSLVLGSLFF. The CDR3 DNA sequence: TGTGCCAGCAGTTTAGTGCTAGGATCACTGTTTTTT. The V call is TRBV12-3 or TRBV12-4, the J call TRBJ1-4; D gene uncertain. V was shortened by 1 base and J by 13 bases, with 10 bases between the two germline ends. The CDR3 spans 12 residues.

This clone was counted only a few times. In nucleotides, the CDR3 is TGTGCCAGCAGCTTGGCTAGGACTAGACCCTACGAGCAGTACTTC. Encoded protein: CASSLARTRPYEQYF. The V call is TRBV5-7, the J call TRBJ2-7; 7 nucleotides align to TRBD2. TRBV5-7 is an ORF; its function is uncertain. Trimming at V came to 0 bases and at J to 2 bases, leaving 5 bases not matched to a gene. This CDR3 is built from 15 residues.

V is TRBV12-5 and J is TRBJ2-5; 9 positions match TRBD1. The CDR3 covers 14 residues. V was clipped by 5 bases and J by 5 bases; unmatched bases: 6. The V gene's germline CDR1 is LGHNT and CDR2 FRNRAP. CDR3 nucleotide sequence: TGTGCTAGTGGTCCCGGGACAGGGCAGGAGACCCAGTACTTC. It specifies CASGPGTGQETQYF.

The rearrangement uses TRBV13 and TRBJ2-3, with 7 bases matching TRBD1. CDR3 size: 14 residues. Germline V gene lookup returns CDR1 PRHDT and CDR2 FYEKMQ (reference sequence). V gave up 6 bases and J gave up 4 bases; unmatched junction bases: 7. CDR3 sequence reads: CASSFDRVADTQYF. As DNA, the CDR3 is TGTGCCAGCAGTTTCGACAGGGTCGCAGATACGCAGTATTTT.

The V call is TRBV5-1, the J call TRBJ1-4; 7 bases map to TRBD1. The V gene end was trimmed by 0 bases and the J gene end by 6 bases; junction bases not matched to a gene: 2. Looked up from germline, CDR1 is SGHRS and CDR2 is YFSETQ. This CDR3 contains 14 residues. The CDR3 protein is CASSLGQGHEKLFF. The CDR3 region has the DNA TGCGCCAGCAGCTTGGGACAGGGCCATGAAAAACTGTTTTTT.

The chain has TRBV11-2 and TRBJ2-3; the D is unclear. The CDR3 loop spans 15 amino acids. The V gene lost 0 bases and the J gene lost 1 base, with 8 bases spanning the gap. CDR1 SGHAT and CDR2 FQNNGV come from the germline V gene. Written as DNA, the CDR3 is TGTGCCAGCAGCTTAGATCCACGGGGCACAGATACGCAGTATTTT. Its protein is CASSLDPRGTDTQYF.

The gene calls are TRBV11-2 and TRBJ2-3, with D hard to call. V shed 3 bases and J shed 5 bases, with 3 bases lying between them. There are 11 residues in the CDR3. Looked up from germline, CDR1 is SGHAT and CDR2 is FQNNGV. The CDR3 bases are TGTGCCAGCAGCTTTCAAGATACGCAGTATTTT. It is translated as CASSFQDTQYF. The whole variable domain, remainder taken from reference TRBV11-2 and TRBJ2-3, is EAGVAQSPRYKIIEKRQSVAFWCNPISGHATLYWYQQILGQGPKLLIQFQNNGVVDDSQLPKDRFSAERLKGVDSTLKIQPAKLEDSAVYLCASSFQDTQYFGPGTRLTVL.

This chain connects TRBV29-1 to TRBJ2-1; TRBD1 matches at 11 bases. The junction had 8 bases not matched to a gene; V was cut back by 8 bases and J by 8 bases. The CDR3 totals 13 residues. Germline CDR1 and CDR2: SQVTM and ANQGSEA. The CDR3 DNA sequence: TGCAGCCTGAAACGGACAGGGGGCGATGAGCAGTTCTTC. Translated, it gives CSLKRTGGDEQFF.

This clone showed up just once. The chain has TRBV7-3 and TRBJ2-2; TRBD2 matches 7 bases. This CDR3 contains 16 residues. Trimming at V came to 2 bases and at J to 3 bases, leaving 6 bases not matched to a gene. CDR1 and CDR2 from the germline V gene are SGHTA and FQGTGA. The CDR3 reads CASSLGGRVDTGELFF. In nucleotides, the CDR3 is TGTGCCAGCAGCTTAGGCGGGAGAGTAGACACCGGGGAGCTGTTTTTT.

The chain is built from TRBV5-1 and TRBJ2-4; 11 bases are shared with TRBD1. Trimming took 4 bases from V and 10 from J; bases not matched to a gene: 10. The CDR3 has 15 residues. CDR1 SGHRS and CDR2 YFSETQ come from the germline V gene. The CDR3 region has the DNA TGCGCCAGCAGCAGGACAGGGGGCGATTTAGGGATTCAGTACTTC. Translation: CASSRTGGDLGIQYF.

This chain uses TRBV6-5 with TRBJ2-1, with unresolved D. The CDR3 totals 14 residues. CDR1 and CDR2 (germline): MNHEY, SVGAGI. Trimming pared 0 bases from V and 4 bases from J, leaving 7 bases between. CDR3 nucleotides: TGTGCCAGCAGTTACTCGTTCCTTTACAATGAGCAGTTCTTC. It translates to CASSYSFLYNEQFF.

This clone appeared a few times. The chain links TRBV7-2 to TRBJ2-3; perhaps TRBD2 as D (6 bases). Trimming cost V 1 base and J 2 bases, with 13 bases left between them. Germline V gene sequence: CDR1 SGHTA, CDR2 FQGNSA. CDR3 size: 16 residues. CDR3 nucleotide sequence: TGTGCCAGCAGCTTAGTCGCGGGGCGAGTCACAGATACGCAGTATTTT. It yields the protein CASSLVAGRVTDTQYF.